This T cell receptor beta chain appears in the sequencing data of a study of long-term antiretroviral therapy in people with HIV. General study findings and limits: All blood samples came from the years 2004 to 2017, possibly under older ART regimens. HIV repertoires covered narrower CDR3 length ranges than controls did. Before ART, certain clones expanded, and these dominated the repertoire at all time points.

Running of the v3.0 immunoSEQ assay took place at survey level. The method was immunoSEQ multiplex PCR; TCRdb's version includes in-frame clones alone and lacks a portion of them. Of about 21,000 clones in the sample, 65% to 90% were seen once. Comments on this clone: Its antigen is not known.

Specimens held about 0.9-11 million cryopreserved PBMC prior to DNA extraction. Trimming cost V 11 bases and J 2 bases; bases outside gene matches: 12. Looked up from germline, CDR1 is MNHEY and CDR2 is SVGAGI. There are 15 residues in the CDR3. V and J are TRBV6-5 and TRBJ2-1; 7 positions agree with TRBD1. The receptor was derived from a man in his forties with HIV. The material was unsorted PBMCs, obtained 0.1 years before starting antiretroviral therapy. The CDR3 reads CAVGRQGGAYNEQFF. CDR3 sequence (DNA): TGTGCCGTGGGACGACAGGGTGGGGCCTACAATGAGCAGTTCTTC.